This T cell receptor beta chain was observed in a study of graft-versus-host responses after intestinal transplantation. The data were produced by immunoSEQ multiplex PCR, yet TCRdb's version contains in-frame clones alone and is incomplete. The table includes 35,000 to 40,000 clones, 83% detected once. Worth noting for this clone: Its matching antigen is unknown.

The CDR3 loop spans 14 amino acids. The germline gives CDR1 MDHEN, CDR2 SYDVKM. V lost 6 bases to trimming and J lost 6 bases; unmatched junction nucleotides: 6. Findings of the study overall: The study associated peak circulating GvH clone levels with early post-transplant HvG declines.

The rearrangement joins TRBV28 to TRBJ1-4, with TRBD1 identical over 8 bases. The starting material was PBMCs, obtained about 1,000 days after transplant. The TCR sequence derives from a human patient who received an intestinal transplant, so some T cells may come from the graft donor. The CDR3 loop reads CASSPATGDEKLFF. Written as DNA, the CDR3 is TGTGCCAGCAGCCCAGCGACAGGGGATGAAAAACTGTTTTTT.